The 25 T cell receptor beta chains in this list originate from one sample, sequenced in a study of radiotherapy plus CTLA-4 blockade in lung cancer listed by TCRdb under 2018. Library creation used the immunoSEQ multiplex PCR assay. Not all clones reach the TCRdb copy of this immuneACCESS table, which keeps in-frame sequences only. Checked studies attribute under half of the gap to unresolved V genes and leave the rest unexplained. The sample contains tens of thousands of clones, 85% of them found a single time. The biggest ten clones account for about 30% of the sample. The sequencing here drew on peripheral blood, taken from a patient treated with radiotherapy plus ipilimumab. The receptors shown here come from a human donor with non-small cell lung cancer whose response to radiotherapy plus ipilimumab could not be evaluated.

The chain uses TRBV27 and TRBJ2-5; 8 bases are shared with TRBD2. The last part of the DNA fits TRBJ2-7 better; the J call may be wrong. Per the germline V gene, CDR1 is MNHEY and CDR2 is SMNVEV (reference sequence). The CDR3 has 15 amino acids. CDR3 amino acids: CASSFKREPYHEQYF. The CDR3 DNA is TGTGCCAGCAGTTTCAAGCGGGAGCCGTACCACGAGCAGTACTTC.

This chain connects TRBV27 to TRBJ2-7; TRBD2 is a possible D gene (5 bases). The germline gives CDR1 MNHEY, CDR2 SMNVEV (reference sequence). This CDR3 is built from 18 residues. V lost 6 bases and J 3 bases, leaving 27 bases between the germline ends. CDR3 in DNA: TGTGCCAGCAGGTTAGGATCAAGAGGTGAGGGAGATTTCTACGAGCAGTACTTC. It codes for CASRLGSRGEGDFYEQYF.

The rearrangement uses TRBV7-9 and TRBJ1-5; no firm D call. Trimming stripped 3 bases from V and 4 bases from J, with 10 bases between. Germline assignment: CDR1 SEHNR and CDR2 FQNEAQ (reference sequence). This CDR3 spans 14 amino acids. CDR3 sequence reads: CASSLPVINQPQHF. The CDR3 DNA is TGTGCCAGCAGCTTGCCGGTCATTAATCAGCCCCAGCATTTT.

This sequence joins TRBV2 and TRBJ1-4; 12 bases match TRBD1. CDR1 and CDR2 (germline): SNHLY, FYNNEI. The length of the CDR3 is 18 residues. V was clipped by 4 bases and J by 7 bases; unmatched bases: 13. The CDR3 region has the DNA TGTGCCAGCAGTGTGGTACCCCTCGGGACAGGGGGCGGTGAAAAACTGTTTTTT. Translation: CASSVVPLGTGGGEKLFF.

The chain's CDR3 is CASSVGQDSYEQYF. In DNA form, the CDR3 reads TGTGCCAGCAGCGTAGGCCAGGACTCCTACGAGCAGTACTTC. The chain is built from TRBV9 and TRBJ2-7; D is unresolved. Trimming removed 0 bases from V and 0 bases from J, with 7 bases in between. Germline-derived CDR1 and CDR2 are SGDLS and YYNGEE. The CDR3 covers 14 residues.

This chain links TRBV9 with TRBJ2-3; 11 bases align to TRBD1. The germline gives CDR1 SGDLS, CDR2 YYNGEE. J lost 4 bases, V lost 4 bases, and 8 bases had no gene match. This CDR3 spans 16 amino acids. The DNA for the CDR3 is TGTGCCAGCAGCCCAAGGACAGGGGGCAACGCAGATACGCAGTATTTT. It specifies CASSPRTGGNADTQYF.

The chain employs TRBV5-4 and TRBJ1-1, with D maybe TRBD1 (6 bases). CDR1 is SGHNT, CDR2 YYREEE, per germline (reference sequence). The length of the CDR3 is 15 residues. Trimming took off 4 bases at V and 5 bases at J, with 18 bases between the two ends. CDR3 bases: TGTGCCAGCAGCCCGGAAGAGGGGGATAGGACTGAAGCTTTCTTT. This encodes CASSPEEGDRTEAFF.

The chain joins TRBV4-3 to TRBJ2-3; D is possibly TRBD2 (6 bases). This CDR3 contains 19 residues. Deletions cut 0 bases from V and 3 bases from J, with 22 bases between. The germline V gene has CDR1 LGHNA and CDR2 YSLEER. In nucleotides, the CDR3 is TGCGCCAGCAGCCAAGATCCTCCGGGCCTCCGGGGGTTGACAGATACGCAGTATTTT. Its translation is CASSQDPPGLRGLTDTQYF.

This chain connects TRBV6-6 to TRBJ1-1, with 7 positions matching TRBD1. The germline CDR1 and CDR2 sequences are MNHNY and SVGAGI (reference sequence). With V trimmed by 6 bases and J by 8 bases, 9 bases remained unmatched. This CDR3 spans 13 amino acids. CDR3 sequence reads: CASSRRRGLEAFF. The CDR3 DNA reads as TGTGCCAGCAGCCGCCGGAGGGGGCTAGAAGCTTTCTTT.

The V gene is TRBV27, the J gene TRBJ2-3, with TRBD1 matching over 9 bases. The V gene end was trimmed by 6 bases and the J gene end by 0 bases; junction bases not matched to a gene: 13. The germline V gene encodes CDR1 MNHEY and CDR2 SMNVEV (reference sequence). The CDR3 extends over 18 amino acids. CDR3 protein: CASRSGTGMTSSTDTQYF. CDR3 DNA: TGTGCCAGCAGGTCCGGGACAGGGATGACCTCTAGCACAGATACGCAGTATTTT.

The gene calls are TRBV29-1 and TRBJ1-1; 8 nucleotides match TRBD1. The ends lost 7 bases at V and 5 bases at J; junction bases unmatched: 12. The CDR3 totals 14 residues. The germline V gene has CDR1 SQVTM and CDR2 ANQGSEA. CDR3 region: CSAAQGALRTEAFF. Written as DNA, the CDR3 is TGCAGCGCTGCCCAGGGGGCGTTGAGGACTGAAGCTTTCTTT.

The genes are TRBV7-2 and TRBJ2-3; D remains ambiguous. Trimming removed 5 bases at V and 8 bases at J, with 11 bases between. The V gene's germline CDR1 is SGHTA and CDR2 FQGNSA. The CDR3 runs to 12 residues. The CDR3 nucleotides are TGTGCCAGCAGCAAGTTAGAGGCTACGCAGTATTTT. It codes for CASSKLEATQYF.

This CDR3 is CASSLPPVLSGNTIYF. In DNA, the CDR3 is TGTGCCAGCAGCTTACCCCCGGTCCTCTCTGGAAACACCATATATTTT. The genes are TRBV7-8 and TRBJ1-3; no reliable D call. Between the trimmed V and J ends, which lost 2 bases and 0 bases, there was a span of 11 bases. The CDR3 extends over 16 amino acids. Germline V gene lookup returns CDR1 SGHVS and CDR2 FQNEAQ.

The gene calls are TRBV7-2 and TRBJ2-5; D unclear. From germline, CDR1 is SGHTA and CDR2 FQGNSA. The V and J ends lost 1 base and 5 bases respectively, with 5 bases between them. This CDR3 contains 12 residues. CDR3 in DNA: TGTGCCAGCAGCTTAGTTCGGGAGACCCAGTACTTC. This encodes CASSLVRETQYF.

CDR3: CASSSGTGAVRYEQYF. The CDR3 region has the DNA TGTGCCAGCAGCTCCGGGACAGGGGCCGTTCGCTACGAGCAGTACTTC. V usage is TRBV7-9 and J usage is TRBJ2-7, with 10 bases that match TRBD1. The CDR3 spans 16 residues. Germline CDR1 SEHNR, CDR2 FQNEAQ (reference sequence). V gave up 4 bases and J gave up 3 bases; unmatched junction bases: 9.

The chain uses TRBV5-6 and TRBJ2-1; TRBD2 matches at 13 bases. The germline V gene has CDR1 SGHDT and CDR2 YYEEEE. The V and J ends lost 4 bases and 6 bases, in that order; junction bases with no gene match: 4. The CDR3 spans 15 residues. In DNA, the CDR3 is TGTGCCAGCAGCCAAGGACTAGCGGGAGCCAATGAGCAGTTCTTC. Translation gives CASSQGLAGANEQFF. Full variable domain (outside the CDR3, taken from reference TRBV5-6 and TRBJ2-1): DAGVTQSPTHLIKTRGQQVTLRCSPKSGHDTVSWYQQALGQGPQFIFQYYEEEERQRGNFPDRFSGHQFPNYSSELNVNALLLGDSALYLCASSQGLAGANEQFFGPGTRLTVL.

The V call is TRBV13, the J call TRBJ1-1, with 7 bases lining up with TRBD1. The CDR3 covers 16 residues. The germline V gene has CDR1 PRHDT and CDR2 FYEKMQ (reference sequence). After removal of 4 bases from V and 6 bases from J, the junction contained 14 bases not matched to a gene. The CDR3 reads CASSSTPQGLRAEAFF. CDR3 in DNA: TGTGCCAGCAGCTCCACGCCACAGGGGCTCCGGGCTGAAGCTTTCTTT.

The chain's CDR3 is CASSSQGITGELFF. CDR3 DNA: TGTGCCAGTAGTAGTCAGGGAATTACCGGGGAGCTGTTTTTT. This chain uses TRBV19 with TRBJ2-2, with D maybe TRBD1 (5 bases). Germline lookup yields CDR1 LNHDA and CDR2 SQIVND (reference sequence). V gave up 4 bases and J gave up 5 bases, with 11 bases separating them. The CDR3 is made up of 14 amino acids.

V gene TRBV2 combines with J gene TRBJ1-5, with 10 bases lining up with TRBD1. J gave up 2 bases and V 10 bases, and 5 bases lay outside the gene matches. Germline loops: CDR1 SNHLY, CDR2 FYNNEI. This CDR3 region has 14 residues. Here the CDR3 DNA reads TGTGCCAAACAGGGGACAGGGGGCAATCAGCCCCAGCATTTT. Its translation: CAKQGTGGNQPQHF.

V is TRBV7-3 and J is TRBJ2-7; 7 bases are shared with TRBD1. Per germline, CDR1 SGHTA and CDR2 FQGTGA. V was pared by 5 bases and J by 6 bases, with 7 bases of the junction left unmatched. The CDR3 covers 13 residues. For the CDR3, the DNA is TGTGCCAGCAGCACACAGACAGGGTCCGAGCAGTACTTC. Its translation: CASSTQTGSEQYF.

For the CDR3, the DNA is TGTGCCAGCAGTTCCTTATTCAGACAGGGGAACACTGAAGCTTTCTTT. This gives the protein CASSSLFRQGNTEAFF. The chain has TRBV27 and TRBJ1-1; TRBD1 aligns across 7 bases. Germline-derived CDR1 and CDR2 are MNHEY and SMNVEV (reference sequence). There are 16 residues in the CDR3. After removal of 4 bases from V and 1 base from J, the junction contained 9 bases not matched to a gene.

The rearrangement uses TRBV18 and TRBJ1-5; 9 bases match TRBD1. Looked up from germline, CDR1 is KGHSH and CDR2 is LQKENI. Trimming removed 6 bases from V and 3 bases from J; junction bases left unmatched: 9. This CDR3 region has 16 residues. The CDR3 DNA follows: TGTGCCAGCTCGCCTACCAGACAGGGGGTCAATCAGCCCCAGCATTTT. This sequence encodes CASSPTRQGVNQPQHF.

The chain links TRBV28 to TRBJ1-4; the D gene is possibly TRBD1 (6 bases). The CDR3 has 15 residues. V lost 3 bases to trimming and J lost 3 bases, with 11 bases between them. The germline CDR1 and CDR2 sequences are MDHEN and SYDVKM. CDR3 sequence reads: CASSFGQWSNEKLFF. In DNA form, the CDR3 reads TGTGCCAGCAGTTTCGGACAGTGGTCTAATGAAAAACTGTTTTTT.

CDR3 loop: CASSAGQGAEQYF. DNA for the CDR3: TGTGCCAGCAGCGCTGGACAGGGGGCCGAGCAGTACTTC. V and J are TRBV9 and TRBJ2-7; TRBD1 matches 11 bases. CDR1 and CDR2 (germline): SGDLS, YYNGEE. There are 13 residues in the CDR3. The trim removed 3 bases at V and 6 bases at J, leaving 2 bases unmatched.

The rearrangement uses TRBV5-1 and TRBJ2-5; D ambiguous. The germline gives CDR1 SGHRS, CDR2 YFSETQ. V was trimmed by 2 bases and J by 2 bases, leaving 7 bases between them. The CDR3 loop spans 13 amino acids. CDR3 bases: TGCGCCAGCAGCTTAGGCGGACAAGAGACCCAGTACTTC. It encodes CASSLGGQETQYF.